A selection of T cell receptor beta chains follows, all from one sample in a study of regulatory T cells in long-lasting Graves disease. TCRdb re-called the multiplex PCR reads with MiXCR, one entry per CDR3 protein. Of a few hundred thousand distinct CDR3 sequences in the sample, around 23% are singletons; the top ten hold about 29%. Here the sequenced sample was peripheral blood mononuclear cells (PBMCs), taken when the disease was refractory, from a patient treated with antithyroid drugs. All receptors come from a woman aged 40 to 50 with Graves disease. Each CDR3 is given with its conserved first and last residue. A D gene is named only where the DNA matches it firmly. Size is omitted from some rows. Given values are once, few, many or a class for expanded clones.

>NA|TRBJ1-1|TRBV3-1|NA
CASSQWGRTEAFF
TGTGCCAGCAGCCAATGGGGTAGGACTGAAGCTTTCTTT
>NA|TRBJ2-3|TRBV28|NA
CASSRTTASTDTQYF
TGTGCCAGCAGCAGGACGACAGCTAGCACAGATACGCAGTATTTT
>many|TRBJ1-2|TRBV15|TRBD1
CATSRDRRDRVYGYTF
TGTGCCACCAGCAGAGATCGTCGGGACAGAGTTTATGGCTACACCTTC
>NA|TRBJ2-2|TRBV10-3|TRBD2
CAISESGSGNTGELFF
TGTGCCATCAGTGAGTCCGGTAGCGGGAATACCGGGGAGCTGTTTTTT
>many|TRBJ2-5|TRBV11-2|TRBD2
CASSSRTSGITGETQYF
TGTGCCAGCAGCTCCCGGACTAGCGGGATTACCGGGGAGACCCAGTACTTC
>few|TRBJ2-2|TRBV5-5|NA
CASTRPGTGLAGELFF
TGTGCCAGCACCCGTCCAGGAACAGGGTTGGCCGGGGAGCTGTTTTTT
>few|TRBJ2-3|TRBV2|TRBD2
CASSDRAGRQYF
TGTGCCAGCAGTGACCGAGCGGGAAGGCAGTATTTT
>many|TRBJ2-7|TRBV7-8|NA
CASSRIWTPHYEQYF
TGTGCCAGCAGCCGAATCTGGACCCCACACTACGAGCAGTACTTC
>NA|TRBJ1-5|TRBV6-2/TRBV6-3|NA
CASSPDRYGNQPQHF
TGTGCCAGCAGCCCCGACAGGTATGGCAATCAGCCCCAGCATTTT
>NA|TRBJ2-2|TRBV6-5|TRBD1
CASSYSGTGLPLLAGELFF
TGTGCCAGCAGTTACTCCGGGACAGGGTTGCCATTATTGGCCGGGGAGCTGTTTTTT
>few|TRBJ2-7|TRBV7-6|TRBD2
CASSLVSSGSFSEQYF
TGTGCCAGCAGCTTAGTTTCTAGCGGGAGTTTCTCCGAGCAGTACTTC
>NA|TRBJ2-7|TRBV12-3/TRBV12-4|NA
CASSPNQAKQYF
TGTGCCAGCAGCCCAAATCAAGCGAAGCAGTACTTC
>many|TRBJ1-1|TRBV28|TRBD1
CASTLPSRGRITEAFF
TGTGCCAGCACCCTCCCTTCCAGGGGGCGCATCACTGAAGCTTTCTTT
>few|TRBJ2-7|TRBV5-1|NA
CASSPTWGALGEQYF
TGCGCCAGCAGCCCAACATGGGGGGCCTTGGGAGAGCAGTACTTC
>NA|TRBJ1-1|TRBV6-5|NA
CASSYSTRGWTEAFF
TGTGCCAGCAGTTACTCGACAAGGGGCTGGACTGAAGCTTTCTTT
>few|TRBJ2-7|TRBV25-1|NA
CASSGERGVVVGYEQYF
TGTGCCAGCAGTGGAGAACGAGGGGTGGTAGTCGGGTACGAGCAGTACTTC
>many|TRBJ1-1|TRBV28|TRBD1
CASSLDLPGQGLNTEAFF
TGTGCCAGCAGTTTAGACCTCCCGGGACAGGGGCTGAACACTGAAGCTTTCTTT
>many|TRBJ1-4|TRBV11-2|NA
CASSLIGGEKLFF
TGTGCCAGCAGCCTTATCGGTGGTGAAAAACTGTTTTTT
>NA|TRBJ2-5|TRBV20-1|NA
CSARRLQETQYF
TGCAGTGCCCGGAGGTTACAAGAGACCCAGTACTTC
>few|TRBJ2-7|TRBV29-1|TRBD1
CSVEGLRDSPYEQYF
TGCAGCGTTGAAGGCCTCCGGGACAGCCCCTACGAGCAGTACTTC
>many|TRBJ2-7|TRBV12-3/TRBV12-4|NA
CASAAGVRYEQYF
TGTGCCAGCGCCGCTGGGGTTCGTTACGAGCAGTACTTC
>many|TRBJ1-1|TRBV27|NA
CASSLSRGNTEAFF
TGTGCCAGCAGTTTATCGAGGGGTAACACTGAAGCTTTCTTT
>many|TRBJ2-5|TRBV7-2|NA
CASSFLGPKETQYF
TGTGCCAGCAGCTTCCTGGGCCCCAAAGAGACCCAGTACTTC
>NA|TRBJ2-7|TRBV7-9|TRBD2
CASSPTDGLAGAEQYF
TGTGCCAGCAGCCCGACAGATGGACTAGCGGGAGCAGAGCAGTACTTC
>NA|TRBJ1-4|TRBV10-2|NA
CASKGSNEKLFF
TGCGCCAGCAAGGGCAGCAATGAAAAACTGTTTTTT
>few|TRBJ2-5|TRBV6-1|NA
CASSESVGGRLAETQYF
TGTGCCAGCAGTGAGTCGGTGGGTGGGAGGCTTGCAGAGACCCAGTACTTC
>NA|TRBJ1-5|TRBV10-3|NA
CAIADQQEQPQHF
TGTGCCATCGCCGACCAACAGGAACAGCCCCAGCATTTT
>few|TRBJ2-5|TRBV9|NA
CASSAGTVEETQYF
TGTGCCAGCAGCGCGGGGACTGTAGAAGAGACCCAGTACTTC
>NA|TRBJ1-2|TRBV2|TRBD1
CASSGGRGRLVGYTF
TGTGCCAGCTCCGGGGGCAGGGGGCGCCTGGTTGGCTACACCTTC
>NA|TRBJ2-3|TRBV10-1|NA
CASSGADGYTDTQYF
TGCGCCAGCAGTGGGGCGGACGGCTACACAGATACGCAGTATTTT
>few|TRBJ2-6|TRBV30|NA
CAWTRTAVSGANVLTF
TGTGCCTGGACCCGGACGGCCGTCTCTGGGGCCAACGTCCTGACTTTC
>many|TRBJ2-2|TRBV12-3/TRBV12-4|TRBD2
CASWTSGYTGELFF
TGTGCCAGCTGGACTAGCGGATACACCGGGGAGCTGTTTTTT
>many|TRBJ2-7|TRBV6-1|TRBD1
CASSPGDRRYEQYF
TGTGCCAGCAGTCCTGGGGACAGAAGATACGAGCAGTACTTC
>many|TRBJ1-4|TRBV10-3|TRBD1
CATRGTDEKLFF
TGTGCCACCAGGGGGACGGATGAAAAACTGTTTTTT
>NA|TRBJ2-3|TRBV15|NA
CATSRARQGLLREGTDTQYF
TGTGCCACCAGCAGAGCTAGACAGGGGCTTCTGCGGGAGGGAACAGATACGCAGTATTTT
>NA|TRBJ2-1|TRBV27|NA
CASRALIEGLRYGILYNEQFF
TGTGCCAGCAGGGCTCTTATCGAGGGGTTACGATATGGGATATTGTACAATGAGCAGTTCTTC
>many|TRBJ2-5|TRBV11-2|TRBD1
CASRKIRDSKETQYF
TGTGCCAGCAGAAAGATACGGGACAGTAAAGAGACCCAGTACTTC
>many|TRBJ1-4|TRBV11-2|TRBD1
CASSPGTVNEKLFF
TGTGCCAGCAGTCCCGGGACAGTTAATGAAAAACTGTTTTTT
>many|TRBJ1-4|TRBV28|NA
CASSKRWSATNEKLFF
TGTGCCAGCAGTAAGCGTTGGAGTGCAACTAATGAAAAACTGTTTTTT
>few|TRBJ1-5|TRBV10-3|TRBD1
CAISEAGGIGQPQHF
TGTGCCATCAGTGAGGCAGGGGGCATCGGTCAGCCCCAGCATTTT
>NA|TRBJ2-3|TRBV6-2/TRBV6-3|NA
CASSYSRGGDTQYF
TGTGCCAGCAGTTACTCGAGAGGTGGAGATACGCAGTATTTT
>few|TRBJ2-7|TRBV7-9|NA
CASSLLDFEQYF
TGTGCCAGCAGCCTATTAGATTTCGAGCAGTACTTC
>NA|TRBJ1-3|TRBV20-1|NA
CSATRTLGNTIYF
TGCAGTGCTACACGGACACTCGGAAACACCATATATTTT
>many|TRBJ2-7|TRBV20-1|NA
CSARDTERAFDEQYF
TGCAGTGCTAGAGACACGGAGAGGGCCTTTGACGAGCAGTACTTC
>NA|TRBJ1-5|TRBV20-1|TRBD1
CSARDRGDRGYSNQPQHF
TGCAGTGCTAGAGATCGGGGGGACAGGGGGTATAGCAATCAGCCCCAGCATTTT
>few|TRBJ2-6|TRBV13|TRBD1
CASSPSGQGVAGANVLTF
TGTGCCAGCAGCCCCTCGGGACAGGGAGTGGCTGGGGCCAACGTCCTGACTTTC
>many|TRBJ2-7|TRBV6-5|NA
CASSYTGPSSYEQYF
TGTGCCAGCAGTTACACCGGTCCCAGCTCCTACGAGCAGTACTTC
>once|TRBJ2-1|TRBV20-1|NA
CSARSRLGKGSYNEQFF
TGCAGTGCTAGATCCCGTTTAGGGAAGGGATCCTACAATGAGCAGTTCTTC
>NA|TRBJ2-7|TRBV9|NA
CASSPYGSIYEQYF
TGTGCCAGCAGCCCATATGGTAGTATCTACGAGCAGTACTTC
>many|TRBJ2-2|TRBV7-2|TRBD2
CASSLMSGAGELFF
TGTGCCAGCAGCTTAATGAGCGGGGCCGGGGAGCTGTTTTTT
>many|TRBJ1-5|TRBV2|NA
CASTRTAGQPQHF
TGTGCCAGCACCAGGACAGCCGGTCAGCCCCAGCATTTT
>few|TRBJ2-2|TRBV5-8|NA
CASSLGTGARYAGELFF
TGTGCCAGCAGCTTGGGAACGGGAGCGCGGTATGCCGGGGAGCTGTTTTTT
>NA|TRBJ1-6|TRBV3-1|NA
CASSQGGGHSPLHF
TGTGCCAGCAGCCAAGGTGGGGGGCATTCACCCCTCCACTTT
>NA|TRBJ2-2|TRBV29-1|TRBD2
CSVVIAGAVGELFF
TGCAGCGTTGTAATAGCGGGAGCGGTCGGGGAGCTGTTTTTT
>NA|TRBJ2-2|TRBV5-8|NA
CASSPEGGIVNTGELFF
TGTGCCAGCAGCCCGGAGGGGGGGATCGTGAACACCGGGGAGCTGTTTTTT
>NA|TRBJ2-1|TRBV5-5|NA
CASSLFSGAYNEQFF
TGTGCCAGCAGCTTGTTTAGCGGTGCCTACAATGAGCAGTTCTTC
>NA|TRBJ1-2|TRBV18|TRBD1
CASSKTGANDYGYTF
TGTGCCAGCTCAAAAACAGGGGCGAACGACTATGGCTACACCTTC
>few|TRBJ1-1|TRBV7-9|NA
CASSQVLRGWRTEAFF
TGTGCCAGCAGCCAGGTGTTGCGGGGGTGGCGCACTGAAGCTTTCTTT